This is a list of T cell receptor beta chains from one sample in a study of blood T cell repertoires in COVID-19. The assay was immunoSEQ multiplex PCR, and TCRdb's table has in-frame clones only and misses some. Among 150,000 to 200,000 clones listed, approximately 85% were seen once. Sequenced material: PBMCs or T cells enriched from blood (not recorded which). These receptors originate from a woman between 18 and 30 years old who had recovered from COVID-19. CDR3s include the opening cysteine and the closing phenylalanine or tryptophan. The D gene is left open where the match is weak. Where a row states a size, it is once, few, many or the class of an expanded clone; other rows omit it.

d_call,cdr3_length,j_call,clone_size,v_call,cdr3_aa,cdr3_nt
TRBD2,19,TRBJ2-1,.,TRBV5-1,CASSHQGTSGGAPENEQFF,TGCGCCAGCAGTCATCAAGGGACTAGCGGGGGGGCCCCCGAGAATGAGCAGTTCTTC
.,17,TRBJ1-3,.,TRBV19,CASSIMRDSSRGNTIYF,TGTGCCAGTAGTATAATGAGGGATTCGTCACGTGGAAACACCATATATTTT
TRBD1,18,TRBJ1-1,.,TRBV5-1,CASSLVGGTGLVNTEAFF,TGCGCCAGCAGCTTGGTAGGTGGGACAGGGTTGGTCAACACTGAAGCTTTCTTT
.,12,TRBJ1-5,.,TRBV28,CASSLSYQPQHF,TGTGCCAGCAGTTTATCTTATCAGCCCCAGCATTTT
TRBD2,14,TRBJ2-1,.,TRBV3-1/TRBV3-2,CASSQSGARNEQFF,TGTGCCAGCAGCCAAAGCGGGGCTAGGAATGAGCAGTTCTTC
TRBD1,15,TRBJ1-2,.,TRBV2,CASSEAERQGDGYTF,TGTGCCAGCAGTGAAGCGGAGAGACAGGGGGATGGCTACACCTTC
.,13,TRBJ2-5,.,TRBV12-3/TRBV12-4,CASSFVGAETQYF,TGTGCCAGCAGTTTTGTTGGGGCAGAGACCCAGTACTTC
.,14,TRBJ1-1,.,TRBV6-5,CASSFPGLNTEAFF,TGTGCCAGCAGTTTCCCAGGGTTGAACACTGAAGCTTTCTTT
.,12,TRBJ2-7,once,TRBV6-5,CASRQGGYEQYF,TGTGCCAGCAGGCAGGGGGGATACGAGCAGTACTTC
.,13,TRBJ2-7,.,TRBV6-5,CASSYTSGTMQYF,TGTGCCAGCAGTTACACTTCCGGGACAATGCAGTACTTC
.,14,TRBJ1-2,once,TRBV6-1,CASSEVPDGSGYTF,TGTGCCAGCAGTGAAGTTCCTGATGGCAGTGGCTACACCTTC
.,13,TRBJ2-1,.,TRBV11-2,CASSSHTIVEQFF,TGTGCCAGCAGCTCCCACACGATCGTAGAGCAGTTCTTC
.,13,TRBJ2-3,once,TRBV4-1,CASSQDGTDTQYF,TGCGCCAGCAGCCAAGACGGCACAGATACGCAGTATTTT
.,15,TRBJ1-4,few,TRBV9,CASSVGDISSEKLFF,TGTGCCAGCAGCGTCGGGGACATCTCGAGTGAAAAACTGTTTTTT
TRBD2,18,TRBJ2-3,once,TRBV11-2,CASSSLEQLAGGLDTQYF,TGTGCCAGCAGCTCGCTAGAGCAACTAGCGGGGGGTCTGGATACGCAGTATTTT
.,14,TRBJ2-7,.,TRBV28,CASSLDVDRSRQYF,TGTGCCAGCAGTTTAGATGTTGACAGGTCGAGGCAGTACTTC
TRBD1,14,TRBJ1-4,.,TRBV16,CASSATGANEKLFF,TGTGCCAGCAGCGCGACAGGGGCTAATGAAAAACTGTTTTTT
.,15,TRBJ1-4,.,TRBV7-2,CASSAAPQANEKLFF,TGTGCCAGCAGCGCAGCACCTCAGGCCAATGAAAAACTGTTTTTT
.,13,TRBJ2-5,once,TRBV27,CASSLHYQETQYF,TGTGCCAGCAGTTTACACTACCAAGAGACCCAGTACTTC
.,12,TRBJ1-1,.,TRBV2,CASKRQNTEAFF,TGTGCCAGTAAGAGACAGAACACTGAAGCTTTCTTT
.,15,TRBJ1-4,.,TRBV10-3,CAISEWRDSSTGLFF,TGTGCCATCAGTGAGTGGCGGGATTCCTCTACGGGCCTGTTTTTT
TRBD1,14,TRBJ1-2,.,TRBV6-5,CASRGTGGANGYTF,TGTGCCAGCCGCGGGACAGGGGGCGCCAATGGCTACACCTTC
.,16,TRBJ2-2,.,TRBV5-1,CASSLPREGDMGELFF,TGCGCCAGCAGCTTGCCCAGGGAGGGGGACATGGGGGAGCTGTTTTTT
.,16,TRBJ1-5,.,TRBV5-4,CASSLGPDSTTQPQHF,TGTGCCAGCAGCTTGGGACCGGACAGTACAACTCAGCCCCAGCATTTT
TRBD2,17,TRBJ2-1,.,TRBV11-2,CASSLDGLGLGTNEQFF,TGTGCCAGCAGCTTAGATGGTTTAGGACTAGGGACCAATGAGCAGTTCTTC
TRBD2,14,TRBJ2-1,.,TRBV11-2,CASSSGLAGAEQFF,TGTGCCAGCAGCTCGGGACTAGCGGGAGCTGAGCAGTTCTTC
TRBD1,14,TRBJ1-2,.,TRBV3-1/TRBV3-2,CASSQGTGGYGYTF,TGTGCCAGCAGCCAAGGTACAGGGGGCTATGGCTACACCTTC
TRBD1,18,TRBJ2-7,.,TRBV27,CASTSSARYAGGSYEQYF,TGTGCCAGCACCAGCTCAGCCCGTTACGCAGGGGGTTCCTACGAGCAGTACTTC
TRBD2,16,TRBJ2-2,.,TRBV7-2,CASSLGSGGNTGELFF,TGTGCCAGCAGCTTAGGTAGCGGGGGAAACACCGGGGAGCTGTTTTTT
TRBD2,16,TRBJ2-2,.,TRBV11-2,CASSLAAGGTPGELFF,TGTGCCAGCAGCTTAGCGGCGGGGGGGACCCCCGGGGAGCTGTTTTTT
TRBD1,14,TRBJ1-6,.,TRBV2,CASRGDSDNSPLHF,TGTGCCAGCAGGGGGGACAGCGATAATTCACCCCTCCACTTT
.,11,TRBJ2-1,.,TRBV10-3,CAIRGDNEQFF,TGTGCCATCCGGGGAGACAATGAGCAGTTCTTC
TRBD1,17,TRBJ1-1,.,TRBV27,CASIKGGRGQMNTEAFF,TGTGCCAGCATCAAAGGGGGCAGGGGCCAGATGAACACTGAAGCTTTCTTT
.,14,TRBJ2-7,many,TRBV9,CASSPWDSNYEQYF,TGTGCCAGCAGCCCCTGGGACTCGAACTACGAGCAGTACTTC
TRBD1,16,TRBJ1-6,.,TRBV5-1,CASIPKGAGVNSPLHF,TGCGCCAGCATCCCGAAGGGGGCAGGGGTTAATTCACCCCTCCACTTT
.,15,TRBJ2-1,.,TRBV5-1,CASSLRLRTASEQFF,TGCGCCAGCAGCTTGAGGCTACGGACAGCCTCCGAGCAGTTCTTC
TRBD2,17,TRBJ2-7,.,TRBV30,CAWSGGLAGGSTYEQYF,TGTGCCTGGAGTGGGGGACTAGCGGGAGGATCGACCTACGAGCAGTACTTC
TRBD2,15,TRBJ2-7,.,TRBV3-1/TRBV3-2,CASSHEREVSYEQYF,TGTGCCAGCAGCCATGAACGGGAGGTCTCCTACGAGCAGTACTTC
.,12,TRBJ1-1,.,TRBV20-1,CSASTVSTEAFF,TGCAGTGCTAGTACGGTGAGCACTGAAGCTTTCTTT
TRBD1,15,TRBJ1-1,.,TRBV30,CAWSVWQGAYTEAFF,TGTGCCTGGAGTGTTTGGCAGGGGGCTTACACTGAAGCTTTCTTT
TRBD2,18,TRBJ2-3,.,TRBV20-1,CSASRGLAGGPGTDTQYF,TGCAGTGCTAGTCGAGGACTAGCGGGAGGGCCTGGGACAGATACGCAGTATTTT
.,14,TRBJ1-6,.,TRBV7-9,CASSLVGQNSPLHF,TGTGCCAGCAGCTTAGTGGGACAAAATTCACCCCTCCACTTT
.,12,TRBJ1-2,few,TRBV5-8,CASSLTTGGYTF,TGTGCCAGCAGCCTGACAACCGGCGGCTACACCTTC
.,16,TRBJ1-2,.,TRBV7-3,CASSLIGPPENYGYTF,TGTGCCAGCAGCTTAATCGGCCCCCCGGAGAACTATGGCTACACCTTC
TRBD1,17,TRBJ2-7,once,TRBV27,CASRRGTGGAASYEQYF,TGTGCCAGCAGGAGAGGGACAGGGGGCGCCGCCTCCTACGAGCAGTACTTC
.,17,TRBJ1-3,.,TRBV7-2,CASSLPRGSDSGNTIYF,TGTGCCAGCAGCTTACCACGGGGGTCGGACTCTGGAAACACCATATATTTT
.,15,TRBJ1-1,.,TRBV11-2,CASSLSFGLLPGAFF,TGTGCCAGCAGCTTAAGTTTCGGTCTTCTCCCTGGAGCTTTCTTT
.,14,TRBJ2-3,.,TRBV7-9,CASSPHGGTDTQYF,TGTGCCAGCAGCCCCCACGGGGGCACAGATACGCAGTATTTT
TRBD1,13,TRBJ1-5,.,TRBV5-1,CASAETGDQPQHF,TGCGCCAGCGCCGAGACAGGGGATCAGCCCCAGCATTTT
TRBD1,16,TRBJ1-6,.,TRBV28,CASRKFSGQKNSPLHF,TGTGCCAGCAGAAAGTTCTCGGGACAGAAAAATTCACCCCTCCACTTT
TRBD1,14,TRBJ1-1,once,TRBV5-1,CASSSGTANTEAFF,TGCGCCAGCAGCTCCGGGACAGCGAACACTGAAGCTTTCTTT
TRBD1,17,TRBJ1-2,.,TRBV5-3,CARSLINRGRVRYGYTF,TGTGCCAGAAGCTTGATTAACAGGGGGCGAGTTCGCTATGGCTACACCTTC
.,13,TRBJ1-5,.,TRBV6-2/TRBV6-3,CASSRGSNQPQHF,TGTGCCAGCAGTCGGGGGTCCAATCAGCCCCAGCATTTT
TRBD1,13,TRBJ1-1,many,TRBV5-6,CASKIRTGVLAFF,TGTGCCAGCAAGATTAGGACAGGGGTTTTAGCTTTCTTT
.,15,TRBJ2-2,.,TRBV3-1/TRBV3-2,CATNSMGAGTGELFF,TGTGCCACCAACTCAATGGGGGCTGGCACCGGGGAGCTGTTTTTT
TRBD1,18,TRBJ1-4,.,TRBV19,CASSPPDWTGTTNEKLFF,TGTGCCAGTAGTCCTCCAGACTGGACAGGCACAACTAATGAAAAACTGTTTTTT
.,12,TRBJ1-2,.,TRBV6-5,CATPQGTDGYTF,TGTGCCACCCCACAGGGTACGGATGGCTACACCTTC
.,15,TRBJ1-4,.,TRBV5-4,CASSLGWQQNEKLFF,TGTGCCAGCAGCTTGGGGTGGCAACAAAATGAAAAACTGTTTTTT
TRBD1,16,TRBJ1-2,.,TRBV6-5,CASSYLPTGVPDGYTF,TGTGCCAGCAGTTACTTACCGACAGGGGTTCCGGATGGCTACACCTTC
.,14,TRBJ1-3,.,TRBV7-9,CASSLAKGANTIYF,TGTGCCAGCAGCTTAGCGAAAGGGGCAAACACCATATATTTT